The text below deals with one T cell receptor beta chain. Its antigen is unknown. Healthy donors of bone marrow made up the group. The V end was cut by 6 bases, the J end by 5 bases, with 11 bases between. The germline gives CDR1 SGHNT, CDR2 YENEEA. The CDR3 sequence is 13 residues long. The PCR had 60 Vbeta and 13 Jbeta primers. Assay: immunoSEQ multiplex PCR; the TCRdb copy retains only in-frame clones and omits some. The data contain around 150,000 clones, around 72% of them seen just once; the ten biggest clones take up 1.3% to 1.5%. This entry comes from a study of cytomegalovirus exposure and HLA in healthy donors. Overall study results and limits: Researchers reported in a later analysis that a missense DCLRE1C variant was tied to TCR beta V- and J-gene trimming. Association with HLA alleles at 0.05 false discovery rate was found for 16,951 TCR beta sequences in a later analysis.

This chain connects TRBV11-3 to TRBJ2-1, with D possibly TRBD1 on 6 matching bases. Sequenced sample: PBMCs. This TCR came from a man in his late teens or twenties in good health and CMV-seronegative. In DNA form, the CDR3 reads TGTGCCAGCAGGCTGGACAGCCACAATGAGCAGTTCTTC. Its protein product is CASRLDSHNEQFF.